Shown below are 31 T cell receptor beta chains from a single sample sequenced in a study of blood T cell repertoires in COVID-19. The repertoire was sequenced with immunoSEQ multiplex PCR; TCRdb's copy has only in-frame clones and lacks some. The sample lists some 250,000 clones, about 83% occurring once. The sequenced material came from peripheral blood. The origin of the receptors is a man of 80 years or more with acute or convalescent COVID-19.

This clone was seen repeatedly, ten times or more. The gene calls are TRBV10-2 and TRBJ2-1; D not resolved. The CDR3 is made up of 13 amino acids. Germline CDR1 reads WSHSY; CDR2 reads SAAADI. Trimming took 4 bases from V and 5 from J, leaving 9 bases between them. The CDR3, as DNA: TGCGCCAGCAGTGGGCAGTTTCACAATGAGCAGTTCTTC. Translating it yields CASSGQFHNEQFF.

The chain recombines TRBV7-7 with TRBJ2-2; TRBD2 agrees at 8 bases. Germline V gene lookup returns CDR1 SSHAT and CDR2 FNYEAQ (reference sequence). This CDR3 spans 17 amino acids. Germline trimming cut 5 bases from V and 3 bases from J; bases unmatched to any gene: 11. The chain's CDR3 is CASSPGSSGPDTGELFF. The CDR3 nucleotides are TGTGCCAGCAGCCCAGGGTCTAGCGGGCCCGACACCGGGGAGCTGTTTTTT.

This rearrangement joins TRBV7-3 to TRBJ2-1; unclear D gene. This CDR3 has 14 amino acids. Trimming pared 2 bases from V and 5 bases from J, leaving 10 bases between. Germline assignment: CDR1 SGHTA and CDR2 FQGTGA. The CDR3 region has the DNA TGTGCCAGCAGCTTACGCAGACTCAACAATGAGCAGTTCTTC. Translated, it gives CASSLRRLNNEQFF. The entire variable domain, with the rest obtained from reference TRBV7-3 and TRBJ2-1, is as follows: GAGVSQTPSNKVTEKGKYVELRCDPISGHTALYWYRQSLGQGPEFLIYFQGTGAADDSGLPNDRFFAVRPEGSVSTLKIQRTERGDSAVYLCASSLRRLNNEQFFGPGTRLTVL.

Written as DNA, the CDR3 is TGTGCCAGCAGCTCCACCCTCAGGACTAGCGGGGTTCCCAGTGAGCAGTTCTTC. It translates to CASSSTLRTSGVPSEQFF. V is TRBV7-2 and J is TRBJ2-1; 12 bases agree with TRBD2. The V segment lost 4 bases and the J segment 9 bases; nucleotides outside the gene matches: 16. Germline CDR1 SGHTA, CDR2 FQGNSA. This CDR3 is built from 18 residues.

This clone was counted once. The CDR3 DNA follows: TGTGCCAGCAGCTTATTAGGCGGGAGCGTCTACGAGCAGTACTTC. Its translation is CASSLLGGSVYEQYF. The chain joins TRBV7-3 to TRBJ2-7; 7 positions agree with TRBD2. Trimming took 2 bases from V and 3 from J; bases not matched to a gene: 7. CDR1 SGHTA and CDR2 FQGTGA come from the germline V gene. This CDR3 contains 15 residues. Based on the CDR3 plus reference TRBV7-3 and TRBJ2-7, the full variable domain is GAGVSQTPSNKVTEKGKYVELRCDPISGHTALYWYRQSLGQGPEFLIYFQGTGAADDSGLPNDRFFAVRPEGSVSTLKIQRTERGDSAVYLCASSLLGGSVYEQYFGPGTRLTVT.

This chain connects TRBV11-2 to TRBJ2-3; 11 bases fit TRBD2. V lost 2 bases, J lost 9 bases, and 10 bases stayed unmatched. The CDR3 has 16 amino acids. CDR1 and CDR2 from the germline V gene are SGHAT and FQNNGV. CDR3 protein: CASSLLSRASGRTQYF. The CDR3 DNA reads TGTGCCAGCAGCTTACTGTCCCGGGCTAGCGGGAGGACGCAGTATTTT.

The chain carries TRBV5-5 and TRBJ1-5; a possible D gene is TRBD1 (5 bases). V lost 0 bases and J lost 6, with 16 bases in between. The V gene's germline CDR1 is SGHKS and CDR2 YYEKEE (reference sequence). This CDR3 is built from 16 residues. The CDR3 loop reads CASSLERQGWAQPQHF. In DNA form, the CDR3 reads TGTGCCAGCAGCTTGGAACGGCAGGGCTGGGCTCAGCCCCAGCATTTT. Filled out from reference TRBV5-5 and TRBJ1-5, the complete variable domain reads DAGVTQSPTHLIKTRGQQVTLRCSPISGHKSVSWYQQVLGQGPQFIFQYYEKEERGRGNFPDRFSARQFPNYSSELNVNALLLGDSALYLCASSLERQGWAQPQHFGDGTRLSIL.

The rearrangement uses TRBV5-6 and TRBJ1-5; 8 bases align to TRBD1. Germline loops: CDR1 SGHDT, CDR2 YYEEEE. After removal of 0 bases from V and 5 bases from J, the junction contained 4 bases not matched to a gene. The CDR3 length is 15 residues. CDR3 DNA sequence: TGTGCCAGCAGCTTGGGACAGGGGTTTGATCAGCCCCAGCATTTT. Residues: CASSLGQGFDQPQHF. Combining the CDR3 with reference TRBV5-6 and TRBJ1-5 gives the whole variable domain DAGVTQSPTHLIKTRGQQVTLRCSPKSGHDTVSWYQQALGQGPQFIFQYYEEEERQRGNFPDRFSGHQFPNYSSELNVNALLLGDSALYLCASSLGQGFDQPQHFGDGTRLSIL.

The chain employs TRBV19 and TRBJ2-3; a weak D match, TRBD1 (6 bases). This CDR3 is built from 14 residues. The germline V gene has CDR1 LNHDA and CDR2 SQIVND (reference sequence). The V end was cut by 6 bases, the J end by 4 bases, with 14 bases between. CDR3 residues: CASSQQGTPDTQYF. CDR3 DNA sequence: TGTGCCAGTAGCCAACAGGGTACCCCAGATACGCAGTATTTT.

The rearrangement links TRBV28 to TRBJ2-7; 8 bases map to TRBD2. Per the germline V gene, CDR1 is MDHEN and CDR2 is SYDVKM. The CDR3 runs 14 residues. Losses at the gene ends were 7 bases for V and 0 bases for J; bases not matched to a gene: 5. The CDR3 nucleotides read TGTGCCAGCACCCCGGGGGGGCGCTCCTACGAGCAGTACTTC. Its translation is CASTPGGRSYEQYF.

The chain carries TRBV19 and TRBJ1-6; D unresolved. The germline CDR1 and CDR2 sequences are LNHDA and SQIVND (reference sequence). Deletions cut 3 bases from V and 6 bases from J, with 9 bases between. The CDR3 is 14 amino acids. The CDR3 loop reads CASSISGGNSPLHF. For the CDR3, the DNA is TGTGCCAGTAGTATTTCCGGCGGTAATTCACCCCTCCACTTT.

The chain recombines TRBV10-2 with TRBJ2-6; D perhaps matches TRBD1 (6 bases). The CDR3 totals 14 residues. Germline V lookup: CDR1 WSHSY, CDR2 SAAADI. Trimming left V 6 bases short and J 1 base short, with 7 bases between. This CDR3 reads CASRDSSGANVLTF. CDR3 DNA sequence: TGCGCCAGCAGGGACAGTTCTGGGGCCAACGTCCTGACTTTC.

This chain connects TRBV6-5 to TRBJ2-7, with TRBD1 matching over 9 bases. There are 15 residues in the CDR3. V dropped 6 bases and J dropped 1; count of bases not matched to a gene: 7. Germline V CDR1 and CDR2: MNHEY, SVGAGI. The DNA for the CDR3 is TGTGCCAGCAGGGGAGGGACAGGGCTTTCCTACGAGCAGTACTTC. This codes for CASRGGTGLSYEQYF.

The chain links TRBV18 to TRBJ1-2, with TRBD1 matching 8 bases. This CDR3 is built from 17 residues. V was clipped by 0 bases and J by 10 bases; unmatched bases: 16. Per the germline V gene, CDR1 is KGHSH and CDR2 is LQKENI. This CDR3 reads CASSPPIGSGGFQVYTF. The CDR3 DNA is TGTGCCAGCTCACCACCGATCGGTTCAGGGGGCTTTCAGGTCTACACCTTC.

This clone showed up just once. The chain links TRBV4-1 to TRBJ1-3; a possible D gene is TRBD1 (5 bases). CDR3 size: 19 residues. Trimming cost V 0 bases and J 0 bases, with 18 bases left between them. The germline CDR1 and CDR2 sequences are MGHRA and YSYEKL. The CDR3: CASSQDWDRDGSSGNTIYF. The CDR3 DNA follows: TGCGCCAGCAGCCAAGATTGGGACCGGGACGGGAGCTCTGGAAACACCATATATTTT.

The V call is TRBV27, the J call TRBJ2-3; 7 nucleotides line up with TRBD2. Per germline, CDR1 MNHEY and CDR2 SMNVEV (reference sequence). CDR3 size: 14 residues. The V segment lost 3 bases and the J segment 4 bases; nucleotides outside the gene matches: 4. The CDR3 region is CASSLSGAADTQYF. CDR3 nucleotide sequence: TGTGCCAGCAGTTTGAGCGGGGCCGCAGATACGCAGTATTTT.

As concerns this clone: Other nucleotide sequences from this sample produce the same CDR3. V usage is TRBV18 and J usage is TRBJ2-7; 7 bases agree with TRBD1. Trimming removed 3 bases from V and 2 bases from J; junction bases left unmatched: 4. The CDR3 is 14 amino acids. In germline, CDR1 is KGHSH, CDR2 LQKENI. CDR3 nucleotides: TGTGCCAGCTCACCTTCAGGGGGAACCTACGAGCAGTACTTC. Protein product: CASSPSGGTYEQYF.

The genes are TRBV27 and TRBJ1-2; unclear D gene. The CDR3 length is 13 residues. Deletions cut 5 bases from V and 0 bases from J, with 7 bases between. Germline V lookup: CDR1 MNHEY, CDR2 SMNVEV (reference sequence). CDR3: CASSDKSNYGYTF. The CDR3 DNA reads TGTGCCAGCAGTGACAAATCTAACTATGGCTACACCTTC.

This sequence joins TRBV27 and TRBJ2-7, with 10 bases lining up with TRBD1. The V gene end was trimmed by 3 bases and the J gene end by 2 bases; junction bases not matched to a gene: 4. Germline V gene lookup returns CDR1 MNHEY and CDR2 SMNVEV (reference sequence). The CDR3 length is 15 residues. In nucleotides, the CDR3 is TGTGCCAGCAGTTTTTTGGGACAGGGGCCCTACGAGCAGTACTTC. Protein sequence: CASSFLGQGPYEQYF.

In this sample, this clone turned up a few times. V is TRBV12-3 or TRBV12-4 and J is TRBJ1-2; D is unclear. The V end was cut by 6 bases, the J end by 8 bases, with 10 bases between. CDR3 size: 11 residues. CDR3 region: CASRKAGGYTF. In DNA form, the CDR3 reads TGTGCCAGCAGAAAAGCGGGGGGCTACACCTTC.

The sample holds one count of this clone. The chain carries TRBV10-3 and TRBJ2-5; 7 nucleotides agree with TRBD1. The CDR3 loop spans 14 amino acids. With 2 bases clipped from V and 5 bases from J, the junction kept 5 bases outside the gene matches. The germline gives CDR1 ENHRY, CDR2 SYGVKD. Written as DNA, the CDR3 is TGTGCCATCAGTGAGGCACAGGGGTCGGAGACCCAGTACTTC. Protein sequence: CAISEAQGSETQYF.

In this sample, this clone turned up a few times. V and J are TRBV6-5 and TRBJ2-7, with D possibly matching TRBD2 (6 bases). Trimming removed 2 bases at V and 7 bases at J, with 15 bases between. CDR3 length: 14 amino acids. From germline, CDR1 is MNHEY and CDR2 SVGAGI. The CDR3 here is CASSYGEAGREQYF. For the CDR3, the DNA is TGTGCCAGCAGTTACGGGGAGGCAGGGCGGGAGCAGTACTTC.

The rearrangement links TRBV4-1 to TRBJ2-3; D gene ambiguous. With 0 bases removed from V and 6 bases from J, the gap between germline ends came to 7 bases. The CDR3 loop spans 13 amino acids. Germline lookup yields CDR1 MGHRA and CDR2 YSYEKL. DNA of the CDR3: TGCGCCAGCAGCCAAGAGAGGCGCGATACGCAGTATTTT. Translation: CASSQERRDTQYF.

V gene TRBV19 combines with J gene TRBJ1-5, with 8 bases fitting TRBD1. J lost 3 bases, V lost 9 bases, and 10 bases had no gene match. The germline CDR1 and CDR2 sequences are LNHDA and SQIVND (reference sequence). The length of the CDR3 is 15 residues. The CDR3 reads CASRPQGAPNQPQHF. DNA of the CDR3: TGTGCCAGCCGACCTCAGGGGGCTCCCAATCAGCCCCAGCATTTT. Supplemented by reference TRBV19 and TRBJ1-5, the full variable domain reads DGGITQSPKYLFRKEGQNVTLSCEQNLNHDAMYWYRQDPGQGLRLIYYSQIVNDFQKGDIAEGYSVSREKKESFPLTVTSAQKNPTAFYLCASRPQGAPNQPQHFGDGTRLSIL.

The V gene is TRBV29-1, the J gene TRBJ2-5, with TRBD1 matching over 7 bases. The CDR3 length is 12 residues. Germline V gene data show CDR1 as SQVTM and CDR2 as ANQGSEA. Losses at the gene ends were 6 bases for V and 5 bases for J; bases not matched to a gene: 6. CDR3: CSVRGGRETQYF. The CDR3 region has the DNA TGCAGCGTCCGAGGGGGCAGGGAGACCCAGTACTTC.

The chain joins TRBV28 to TRBJ1-2, with no clear D. The CDR3 is made up of 11 amino acids. CDR1 is MDHEN and CDR2 is SYDVKM in the germline V gene. Trimming cost V 6 bases and J 7 bases, with 9 bases left between them. The CDR3 region is CASRSLFGYTF. For the CDR3, the DNA is TGTGCCAGCAGATCCCTTTTTGGCTACACCTTC.

The chain is built from TRBV5-1 and TRBJ2-2; a weak D match, TRBD1 (6 bases). Germline lookup yields CDR1 SGHRS and CDR2 YFSETQ. The V and J ends lost 4 bases and 7 bases respectively, with 20 bases between them. The length of the CDR3 is 16 residues. The CDR3 protein is CASSQLGHFTGGELFF. The CDR3 DNA reads as TGCGCCAGCAGCCAACTGGGACACTTCACGGGCGGGGAGCTGTTTTTT.

The chain links TRBV25-1 to TRBJ2-3; weak D call: TRBD1 (5 bases). Trimming left V 6 bases short and J 4 bases short, with 11 bases between. Germline values: CDR1 MGHDK, CDR2 SYGVNS. This CDR3 comprises 13 residues. CDR3 region: CASRAGPADTQYF. The CDR3 DNA follows: TGTGCCAGCAGGGCAGGGCCCGCAGATACGCAGTATTTT.

The J gene is TRBJ2-5, the V gene TRBV6-2 or TRBV6-3; 8 nucleotides align to TRBD2. Unmatched junction bases numbered 8, after V lost 2 bases and J lost 3 bases. The CDR3 has 16 amino acids. In germline, CDR1 is MNHEY, CDR2 SVGEGT. CDR3 coding DNA: TGTGCCAGCAGTTACGGCCCGGGACTAGGGGAAGAGACCCAGTACTTC. Translating it yields CASSYGPGLGEETQYF.

This chain connects TRBV10-3 to TRBJ2-5; D gene unclear. This CDR3 comprises 13 residues. CDR1 is ENHRY and CDR2 is SYGVKD in the germline V gene. The ends were cut back, 2 bases at V and 1 base at J, with 5 bases in the middle. The CDR3 nucleotides are TGTGCCATCAGTGAGGGGCCCCAAGAGACCCAGTACTTC. Its protein product is CAISEGPQETQYF.

V gene TRBV2 combines with J gene TRBJ2-2; 7 bases map to TRBD1. The CDR3 is 15 amino acids. J lost 0 bases, V lost 5 bases, and 3 bases had no gene match. Germline CDR1 is SNHLY and CDR2 is FYNNEI. Here the CDR3 reads CASSSGTANTGELFF. CDR3 DNA: TGTGCCAGCAGTTCCGGGACAGCGAACACCGGGGAGCTGTTTTTT.